One T cell receptor beta chain is described in this entry. This sample is part of a study of blood T cell repertoires in COVID-19. Study in general: Researchers got acute and convalescent COVID-19 samples from the United States, Italy and Spain. PBMCs, B-cell-depleted T cells, or T cells were the source of the cDNA or gDNA that made up the material.

In the authors' workflow: Counts of nucleated cells, estimated from reference gene primer amplification, were obtained. Assay: immunoSEQ multiplex PCR; the TCRdb copy retains only in-frame clones and omits some. For V, J and clone size, that table is used; D and trimming come from the DNA. The sample records more than 95,000 clones, 86% being singletons. The sequenced material came from peripheral blood. This receptor was obtained from a human donor in a cohort sampled during active COVID-19.

The CDR3 DNA reads as TGCGCCAGCAGCCAAGAAGCTGAGACAGGGAGTTACGAGCAGTACTTC. Encoded protein: CASSQEAETGSYEQYF. The V gene is TRBV4-3, the J gene TRBJ2-7; TRBD1 agrees at 7 bases. Germline V gene sequence: CDR1 LGHNA, CDR2 YSLEER. The ends lost 0 bases at V and 4 bases at J; junction bases unmatched: 9. There are 16 residues in the CDR3.